In its sample, the clone carrying this T cell receptor beta chain was seen a few times. Antigen: not known. The investigators reverse transcribed all of the isolated RNA, so they sequenced expressed TCRB transcripts. The data were produced by immunoSEQ multiplex PCR, yet TCRdb's version contains in-frame clones alone and is incomplete. The profile shows about 250,000 clones, 13% to 15% of them singletons. CDR1 and CDR2 from the germline V gene are MNHEY and SMNVEV (reference sequence). The CDR3 contains 14 residues. V dropped 5 bases and J dropped 5 bases, with 13 bases sitting between them. This specimen comes from a study of beta chain features in type 1 diabetes. General study findings and limits: Healthy donors had naive, central memory and Treg TCRB repertoires that appeared less similar than those seen among patients. The study notes PCR might favor shorter templates equally in patients and controls.

Sorting that relied on CD45RO/CCR7/CD25/CD127/CD95/CD27 yielded CD4+ naive, central memory, regulatory and stem cell-like memory cells. Sequenced input: naive CD4+ T cells from blood. The source of this sequence is a woman aged 40 to 50 in good health. The chain uses TRBV27 and TRBJ1-3; D is ambiguous. CDR3 in amino acids: CASSRVFGRNTIYF. The CDR3 DNA reads as TGTGCCAGCAGTAGAGTTTTCGGTCGAAACACCATATATTTT.